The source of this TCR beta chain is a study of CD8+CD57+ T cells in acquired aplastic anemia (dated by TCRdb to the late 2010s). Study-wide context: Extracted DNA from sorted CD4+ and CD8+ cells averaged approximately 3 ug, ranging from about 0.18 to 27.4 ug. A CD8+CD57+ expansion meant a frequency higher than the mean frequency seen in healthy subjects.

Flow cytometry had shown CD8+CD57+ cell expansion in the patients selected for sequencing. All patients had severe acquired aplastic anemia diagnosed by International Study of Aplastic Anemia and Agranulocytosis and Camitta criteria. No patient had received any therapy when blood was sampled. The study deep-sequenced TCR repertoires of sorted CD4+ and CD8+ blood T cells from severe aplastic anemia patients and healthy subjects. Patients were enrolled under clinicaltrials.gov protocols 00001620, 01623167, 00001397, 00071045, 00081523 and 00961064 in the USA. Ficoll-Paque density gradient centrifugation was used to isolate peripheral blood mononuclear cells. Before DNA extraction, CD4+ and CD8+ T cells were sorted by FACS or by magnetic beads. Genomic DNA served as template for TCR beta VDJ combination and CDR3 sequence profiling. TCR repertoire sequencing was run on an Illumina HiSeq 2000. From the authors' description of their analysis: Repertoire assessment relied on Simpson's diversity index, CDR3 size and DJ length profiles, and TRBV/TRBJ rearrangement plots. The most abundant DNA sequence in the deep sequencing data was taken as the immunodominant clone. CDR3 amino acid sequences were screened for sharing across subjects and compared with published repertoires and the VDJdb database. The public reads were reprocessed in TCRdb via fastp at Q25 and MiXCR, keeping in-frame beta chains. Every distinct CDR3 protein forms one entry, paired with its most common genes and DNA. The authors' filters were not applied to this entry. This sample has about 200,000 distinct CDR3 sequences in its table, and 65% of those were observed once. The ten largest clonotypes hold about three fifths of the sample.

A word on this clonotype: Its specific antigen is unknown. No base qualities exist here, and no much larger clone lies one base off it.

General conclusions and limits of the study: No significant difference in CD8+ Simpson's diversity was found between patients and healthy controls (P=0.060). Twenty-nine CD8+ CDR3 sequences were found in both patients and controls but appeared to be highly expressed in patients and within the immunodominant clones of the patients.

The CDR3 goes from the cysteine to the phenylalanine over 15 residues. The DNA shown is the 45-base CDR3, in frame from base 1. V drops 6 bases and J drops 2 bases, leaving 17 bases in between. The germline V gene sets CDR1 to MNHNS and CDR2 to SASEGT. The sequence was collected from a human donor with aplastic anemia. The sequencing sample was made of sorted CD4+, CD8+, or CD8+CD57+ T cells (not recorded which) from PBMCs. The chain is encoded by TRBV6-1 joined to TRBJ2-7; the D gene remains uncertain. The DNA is TGTGCCAGCAGCTTAGCTGCAGGTTGGCCCTACGAGCAGTACTTC. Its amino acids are CASSLAAGWPYEQYF.